Given below is one T cell receptor (beta chain) in context. Its matching antigen is unknown. Here immunoSEQ multiplex PCR was the method, and the copy in TCRdb shows in-frame clones only, minus some. The top ten clones hold under 5.5% of a sample with 30,000 to 40,000 clones, 76% of them seen once. In germline, CDR1 is MNHEY, CDR2 SMNVEV (reference sequence). This CDR3 comprises 15 residues. V lost 7 bases to trimming and J lost 10 bases, with 20 bases between them. Over chemoradiotherapy, repertoires were sampled more than once. This sample was taken from a study of chemoradiotherapy in HPV16-positive cancers. Points from the study as a whole: Candidate HPV-specific clones and E7-related TCR motifs grew in tumor during treatment. For HPV16-positive patients, expanding HPV-responsive T cells associated with longer recurrence-free survival. The functional HPV-specific definition rests on just a couple of HPV16-positive patients.

The TCR originated in a human donor with HPV-associated anogenital cancer. The V and J genes are TRBV27 and TRBJ1-6; weak D call: TRBD1 (6 bases). Sample: blood, taken from a patient who underwent chemoradiotherapy. The CDR3 region has the DNA TGTGCCAGCACCCCGCTCCGGGACAAACAGTCACCCCTCCACTTT. Protein: CASTPLRDKQSPLHF.